This T cell receptor (beta chain) originates from a study of blood T cell repertoires in COVID-19. Study-level background: PBMCs, B-cell-depleted T cells, or T cells were the source of the cDNA or gDNA that made up the material.

Measured with immunoSEQ multiplex PCR; TCRdb has only the in-frame clones, and not every one. The data show some 140,000 clones, roughly 80% seen once. The CDR3 loop spans 16 amino acids. Per germline, CDR1 SGHTA and CDR2 FQGNSA. The ends were cut back, 5 bases at V and 6 bases at J, with 17 bases in the middle. This sequence joins TRBV7-2 and TRBJ1-6; a weak D match, TRBD1 (5 bases). The clonotype comes from a man between 60 and 70 years old with acute or convalescent COVID-19. Sequenced: peripheral blood. DNA for the CDR3: TGTGCCAGCAGCCACGGCCCAGGGTTGCTTAATTCACCCCTCCACTTT. Translated: CASSHGPGLLNSPLHF. The full variable domain, with the rest looked up from reference TRBV7-2 and TRBJ1-6, is GAGVSQSPSNKVTEKGKDVELRCDPISGHTALYWYRQSLGQGLEFLIYFQGNSAPDKSGLPSDRFSAERTGGSVSTLTIQRTQQEDSAVYLCASSHGPGLLNSPLHFGNGTRLTVT.